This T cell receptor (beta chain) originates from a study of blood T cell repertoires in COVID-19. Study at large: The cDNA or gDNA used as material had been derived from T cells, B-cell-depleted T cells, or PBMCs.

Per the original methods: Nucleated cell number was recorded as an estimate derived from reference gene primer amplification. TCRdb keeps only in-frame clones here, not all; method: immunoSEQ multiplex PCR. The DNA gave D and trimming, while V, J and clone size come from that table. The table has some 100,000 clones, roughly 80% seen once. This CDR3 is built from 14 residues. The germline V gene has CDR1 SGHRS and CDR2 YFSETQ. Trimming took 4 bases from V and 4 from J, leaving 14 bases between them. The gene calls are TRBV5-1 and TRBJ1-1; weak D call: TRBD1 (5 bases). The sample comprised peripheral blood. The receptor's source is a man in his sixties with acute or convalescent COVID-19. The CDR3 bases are TGCGCCAGCAGCCCCGTCGGGGGATCCACTGAAGCTTTCTTT. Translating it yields CASSPVGGSTEAFF.